Shown below are 21 T cell receptor beta chains from a single sample sequenced in a study of blood T cells in healthy people across ages. A second about 7 to 11 cycle PCR used barcoded and J-beta primers. TCRdb recomputed calls from the 5' RACE reads with MiXCR, one row per CDR3 protein. The profile shows roughly 1.5 million distinct CDR3 sequences, about 42% of them singletons. Sequenced: blood. The receptors here all came from a woman aged 18-29 years in good health.

This clonotype was observed many times. The chain is built from TRBV20-1 and TRBJ2-1; TRBD2 agrees at 8 bases. The CDR3 is 15 amino acids. J lost 0 bases, V lost 3 bases, and 4 bases had no gene match. CDR1 DFQATT and CDR2 SNEGSKA come from the germline V gene (reference sequence). Written as DNA, the CDR3 is TGCAGTGCTAGCCCTCTAGCGGGCTCCTACAATGAGCAGTTCTTC. It specifies CSASPLAGSYNEQFF.

In its sample, this clonotype was seen once. J is TRBJ2-5 and V is TRBV7-9, with 7 bases lining up with TRBD1. The CDR3 contains 15 residues. The V segment lost 4 bases and the J segment 1 base; nucleotides outside the gene matches: 6. The germline V gene has CDR1 SEHNR and CDR2 FQNEAQ (reference sequence). The CDR3 DNA reads TGTGCCAGCAGCTCGGGACAGACCTTCCAAGAGACCCAGTACTTC. This gives the protein CASSSGQTFQETQYF. Variable domain in full (rest from reference TRBV7-9 and TRBJ2-5): DTGVSQNPRHKITKRGQNVTFRCDPISEHNRLYWYRQTLGQGPEFLTYFQNEAQLEKSRLLSDRFSAERPKGSFSTLEIQRTEQGDSAMYLCASSSGQTFQETQYFGPGTRLLVL.

The chain combines TRBV4-1 with TRBJ2-5, with D hard to call. Per the germline V gene, CDR1 is MGHRA and CDR2 is YSYEKL. CDR3 length: 12 residues. V lost 4 bases and J 11 bases, leaving 14 bases between the germline ends. The CDR3 region has the DNA TGCGCCAGCAGCCCGACGAGTATAGAGCAGTACTTC. Amino acid sequence: CASSPTSIEQYF.

This clonotype was counted only a few times. The V call is TRBV29-1, the J call TRBJ2-3, with 10 bases that match TRBD1. With V trimmed by 3 bases and J by 6 bases, 6 bases remained unmatched. Germline V gene data show CDR1 as SQVTM and CDR2 as ANQGSEA. This CDR3 has 14 amino acids. CDR3 loop: CSVDSDRGSDTQYF. For the CDR3, the DNA is TGCAGCGTTGACTCGGACAGGGGGTCGGATACGCAGTATTTT.

The chain is built from TRBV12-3 or TRBV12-4 and TRBJ1-2; 10 positions agree with TRBD1. V lost 9 bases to trimming and J lost 5 bases; unmatched junction nucleotides: 6. The CDR3 totals 13 residues. The CDR3, as DNA: TGTGCCAGAAGGACAGGGGGTCGATATGGCTACACCTTC. As protein: CARRTGGRYGYTF.

The gene calls are TRBV11-3 and TRBJ2-1, with TRBD2 matching over 8 bases. CDR1 SGHNT and CDR2 YENEEA come from the germline V gene. The CDR3 has 15 amino acids. V was pared by 3 bases and J by 5 bases, with 6 bases of the junction left unmatched. This chain's CDR3 is CASSFRLARNNEQFF. CDR3 nucleotide sequence: TGTGCCAGCAGCTTTCGACTAGCGAGAAACAATGAGCAGTTCTTC.

The gene calls are TRBV5-6 and TRBJ2-7; a weak D match, TRBD1 (6 bases). Germline V lookup: CDR1 SGHDT, CDR2 YYEEEE. The V end was cut by 0 bases, the J end by 2 bases, with 18 bases between. CDR3 length: 17 amino acids. The CDR3 nucleotides read TGTGCCAGCAGCTTGGGGCCGGGACAAATAGACCCCTACGAGCAGTACTTC. This encodes CASSLGPGQIDPYEQYF.

The chain combines TRBV4-3 with TRBJ2-1; 12 bases are shared with TRBD2. Per germline, CDR1 LGHNA and CDR2 YSLEER. The length of the CDR3 is 16 residues. With 3 bases clipped from V and 8 bases from J, the junction kept 8 bases outside the gene matches. As DNA, the CDR3 is TGCGCCAGCAGCCAGGAACCTAGCGGGGGGGCAGATGAGCAGTTCTTC. This sequence encodes CASSQEPSGGADEQFF.

The chain uses TRBV28 and TRBJ1-3; D unclear. This CDR3 is 14 amino acids long. CDR1 MDHEN and CDR2 SYDVKM come from the germline V gene. Trimming took 7 bases from V and 0 from J, leaving 10 bases between them. The CDR3 coding sequence is TGTGCCAGCACCACGGGAGGCTCTGGAAACACCATATATTTT. This translates into CASTTGGSGNTIYF.

Ten or more counts support this clonotype. The CDR3, as DNA: TGTGCCAGCAGTGTCACAGGGGTATATGGCTACACCTTC. It is translated as CASSVTGVYGYTF. The chain has TRBV27 and TRBJ1-2; 7 nucleotides agree with TRBD1. This CDR3 has 13 residues. CDR1 and CDR2 (germline): MNHEY, SMNVEV (reference sequence). V lost 5 bases and J lost 5; bases outside the gene matches: 5.

The chain combines TRBV12-5 with TRBJ2-1; unclear D gene. Trimming stripped 1 base from V and 0 bases from J, with 10 bases between. The CDR3 has 16 amino acids. The germline V gene has CDR1 LGHNT and CDR2 FRNRAP. The DNA for the CDR3 is TGTGCTAGTGGTTTGGCCCTTGGCGGCTCCTACAATGAGCAGTTCTTC. Residues: CASGLALGGSYNEQFF. Combining the CDR3 with reference TRBV12-5 and TRBJ2-1 gives the whole variable domain DARVTQTPRHKVTEMGQEVTMRCQPILGHNTVFWYRQTMMQGLELLAYFRNRAPLDDSGMPKDRFSAEMPDATLATLKIQPSEPRDSAVYFCASGLALGGSYNEQFFGPGTRLTVL.

This chain joins TRBV7-8 and TRBJ2-7, with D possibly TRBD2 on 5 matching bases. CDR1 is SGHVS and CDR2 is FQNEAQ in the germline V gene. Deletions cut 1 base from V and 7 bases from J, with 14 bases between. CDR3 length: 14 amino acids. The CDR3 region has the DNA TGTGCCAGCAGCTTAGTAGCGACGACGGGTGAGCAGTACTTC. Protein product: CASSLVATTGEQYF. Drawing the rest from reference TRBV7-8 and TRBJ2-7, the complete variable domain is GAGVSQSPRYKVAKRGQDVALRCDPISGHVSLFWYQQALGQGPEFLTYFQNEAQLDKSGLPSDRFFAERPEGSVSTLKIQRTQQEDSAVYLCASSLVATTGEQYFGPGTRLTVT.

The chain combines TRBV30 with TRBJ1-2; TRBD1 agrees at 8 bases. Looked up from germline, CDR1 is GTSNPN and CDR2 is SVGIG (reference sequence). This CDR3 contains 14 residues. The ends lost 3 bases at V and 6 bases at J; junction bases unmatched: 9. The CDR3 DNA sequence: TGTGCCTGGAGCTGGGACAGGCCTGGGGATGGCTACACCTTC. It is translated as CAWSWDRPGDGYTF.

A remark on this clonotype: A read error may be the cause here, since a much bigger clone is one base away. The chain recombines TRBV7-9 with TRBJ2-2; D is unresolved. The CDR3 extends over 14 amino acids. CDR1 is SEHNR and CDR2 is FQNEAQ in the germline V gene (reference sequence). The germline V and J ends were trimmed by 3 bases and 0 bases, with 5 bases remaining between them. CDR3 sequence (DNA): TGTGCCAGCAGCTTGATAGCGAACACCGGGGAGCTGTTTTTT. Protein sequence: CASSLIANTGELFF.

V and J are TRBV7-9 and TRBJ1-2; TRBD1 agrees at 9 bases. V gave up 5 bases and J gave up 0 bases; unmatched junction bases: 19. Germline V gene data show CDR1 as SEHNR and CDR2 as FQNEAQ (reference sequence). The CDR3 extends over 20 amino acids. The CDR3 loop reads CASSLPHRAGQGIANYGYTF. The CDR3, as DNA: TGTGCCAGCAGCCTACCACACCGAGCGGGACAGGGAATCGCTAACTATGGCTACACCTTC.

The CDR3 spells CSALQNYGYTF. CDR3 bases: TGCAGTGCCCTTCAAAACTATGGCTACACCTTC. The gene calls are TRBV20-1 and TRBJ1-2; no clear D gene. The CDR3 has 11 residues. The germline V gene has CDR1 DFQATT and CDR2 SNEGSKA (reference sequence). V lost 6 bases and J lost 2, with 7 bases in between.

In regard to this clonotype: A much larger clone differs from this one at a single base, so this may be a read error. The chain links TRBV12-3 or TRBV12-4 to TRBJ2-3, with TRBD2 identical over 10 bases. After removal of 5 bases from V and 4 bases from J, the junction contained 12 bases not matched to a gene. The CDR3 has 17 amino acids. The CDR3 here is CASSLSPGTSVADTQYF. CDR3 bases: TGTGCCAGCAGTCTGAGCCCAGGGACTAGCGTCGCAGATACGCAGTATTTT.

This chain uses TRBV12-3 or TRBV12-4 with TRBJ2-7; 10 bases match TRBD1. The CDR3 contains 15 residues. V trimming: 6 bases; J trimming: 7 bases; junction bases outside the gene matches: 12. DNA of the CDR3: TGTGCCAGCAGCCGTCGGGACAGGGGACACAATGAGCAGTACTTC. Its protein is CASSRRDRGHNEQYF.

This clonotype came up many times. J is TRBJ1-1 and V is TRBV29-1, with a possible D match to TRBD1 (5 bases). Germline V lookup: CDR1 SQVTM, CDR2 ANQGSEA. The CDR3 is made up of 13 amino acids. V lost 6 bases and J 0 bases, leaving 11 bases between the germline ends. CDR3 amino acids: CSVSRVLNTEAFF. Here the CDR3 DNA reads TGCAGCGTGAGCAGGGTGTTGAACACTGAAGCTTTCTTT.

This sequence joins TRBV7-2 and TRBJ2-7; no clear D. CDR1 is SGHTA and CDR2 is FQGNSA in the germline V gene. The CDR3 is 15 amino acids. V lost 4 bases to trimming and J lost 2 bases, with 15 bases between them. CDR3 in amino acids: CASSSSVVSTYEQYF. For the CDR3, the DNA is TGTGCCAGCAGCTCGAGCGTCGTCAGTACCTACGAGCAGTACTTC.

This clonotype showed up just a few times. The V call is TRBV29-1, the J call TRBJ1-3; weak D call: TRBD1 (6 bases). The CDR3 is 12 residues long. From germline, CDR1 is SQVTM and CDR2 ANQGSEA. V lost 4 bases to trimming and J lost 5 bases, with 9 bases between them. The CDR3, as DNA: TGCAGCGTTGCCCAGGGGCGAAACACCATATATTTT. Translation: CSVAQGRNTIYF.